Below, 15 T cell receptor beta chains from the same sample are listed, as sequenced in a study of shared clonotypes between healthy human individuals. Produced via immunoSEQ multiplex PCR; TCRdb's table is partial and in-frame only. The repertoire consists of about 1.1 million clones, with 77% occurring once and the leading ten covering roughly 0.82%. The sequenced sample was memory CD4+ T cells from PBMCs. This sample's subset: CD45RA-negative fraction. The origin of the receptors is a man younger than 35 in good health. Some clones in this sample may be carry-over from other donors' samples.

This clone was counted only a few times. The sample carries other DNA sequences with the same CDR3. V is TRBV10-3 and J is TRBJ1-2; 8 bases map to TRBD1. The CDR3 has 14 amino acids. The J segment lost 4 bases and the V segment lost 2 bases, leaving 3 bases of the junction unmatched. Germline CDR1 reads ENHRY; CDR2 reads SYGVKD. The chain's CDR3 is CAISENRGAYGYTF. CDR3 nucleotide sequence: TGTGCCATCAGTGAGAACAGGGGGGCCTATGGCTACACCTTC.

The CDR3 region is CASSPGEMRHNEQFF. The DNA for the CDR3 is TGTGCCAGCAGCCCGGGGGAAATGAGGCACAATGAGCAGTTCTTC. This sequence joins TRBV9 and TRBJ2-1, with a tentative D call TRBD2 (6 bases). The germline V gene encodes CDR1 SGDLS and CDR2 YYNGEE. The CDR3 contains 15 residues. The V end lost 4 bases, the J end lost 5 bases, and 16 bases lay between the germline ends.

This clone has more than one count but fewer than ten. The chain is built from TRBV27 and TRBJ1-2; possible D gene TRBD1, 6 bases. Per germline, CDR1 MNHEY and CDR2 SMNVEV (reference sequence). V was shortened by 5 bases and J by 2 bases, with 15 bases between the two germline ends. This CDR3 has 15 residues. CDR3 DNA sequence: TGTGCCAGCAGTCCAGGGAGGGGGTTGAACTATGGCTACACCTTC. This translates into CASSPGRGLNYGYTF.

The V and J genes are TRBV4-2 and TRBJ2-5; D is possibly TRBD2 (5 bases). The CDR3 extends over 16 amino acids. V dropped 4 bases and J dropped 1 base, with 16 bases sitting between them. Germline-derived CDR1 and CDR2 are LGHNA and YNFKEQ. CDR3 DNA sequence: TGTGCCAGCAGCCCCTCCCCAGGCAGCGGCCAAGAGACCCAGTACTTC. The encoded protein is CASSPSPGSGQETQYF.

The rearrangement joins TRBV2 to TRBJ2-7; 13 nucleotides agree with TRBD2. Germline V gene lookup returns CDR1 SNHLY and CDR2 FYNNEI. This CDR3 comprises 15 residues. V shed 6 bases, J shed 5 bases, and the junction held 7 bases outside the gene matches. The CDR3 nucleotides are TGTGCCAGCAGCGCTGAGGGACTAGCGGGAAACGAGCAGTACTTC. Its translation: CASSAEGLAGNEQYF.

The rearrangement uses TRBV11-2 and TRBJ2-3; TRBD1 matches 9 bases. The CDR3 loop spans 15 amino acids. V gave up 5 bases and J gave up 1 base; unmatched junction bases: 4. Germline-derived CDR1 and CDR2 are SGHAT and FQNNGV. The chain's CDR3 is CASSARDRGTDTQYF. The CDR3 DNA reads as TGTGCCAGCAGCGCCAGGGACAGGGGCACAGATACGCAGTATTTT.

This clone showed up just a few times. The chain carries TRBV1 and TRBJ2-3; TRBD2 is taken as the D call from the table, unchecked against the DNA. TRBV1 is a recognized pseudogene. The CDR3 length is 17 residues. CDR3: CTSSQVLLAGGTDTQYF. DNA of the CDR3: TGCACCAGCAGCCAAGTTCTTCTAGCGGGAGGTACAGATACGCAGTATTTT.

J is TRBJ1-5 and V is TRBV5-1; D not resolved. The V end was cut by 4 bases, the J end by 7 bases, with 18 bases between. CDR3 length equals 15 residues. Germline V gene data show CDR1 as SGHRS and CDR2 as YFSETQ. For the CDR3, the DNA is TGCGCCAGCAGCATGGGTCCCACCGGTGGACAGCCCCAGCATTTT. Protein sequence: CASSMGPTGGQPQHF.

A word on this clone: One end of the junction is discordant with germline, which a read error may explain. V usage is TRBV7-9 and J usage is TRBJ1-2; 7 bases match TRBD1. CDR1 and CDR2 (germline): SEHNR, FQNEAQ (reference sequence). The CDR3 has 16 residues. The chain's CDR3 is CASSQDMETGRYGYTF. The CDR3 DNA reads TGCGCCAGCAGCCAAGATATGGAGACAGGGCGCTATGGCTACACCTTC.

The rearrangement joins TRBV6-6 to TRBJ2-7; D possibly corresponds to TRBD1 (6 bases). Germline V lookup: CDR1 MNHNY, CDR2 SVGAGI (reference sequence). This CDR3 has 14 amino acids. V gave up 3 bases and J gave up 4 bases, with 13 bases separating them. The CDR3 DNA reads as TGTGCCAGCAGTTATGCAGGGGATTTTTACGAGCAGTACTTC. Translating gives CASSYAGDFYEQYF.

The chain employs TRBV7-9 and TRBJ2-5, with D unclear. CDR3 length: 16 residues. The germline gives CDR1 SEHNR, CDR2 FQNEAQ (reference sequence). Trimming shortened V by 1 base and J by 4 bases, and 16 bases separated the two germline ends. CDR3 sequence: CASSLGILGYTETQYF. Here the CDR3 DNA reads TGTGCCAGCAGCTTAGGTATTTTGGGGTACACAGAGACCCAGTACTTC. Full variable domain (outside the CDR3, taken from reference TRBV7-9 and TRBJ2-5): DTGVSQNPRHKITKRGQNVTFRCDPISEHNRLYWYRQTLGQGPEFLTYFQNEAQLEKSRLLSDRFSAERPKGSFSTLEIQRTEQGDSAMYLCASSLGILGYTETQYFGPGTRLLVL.

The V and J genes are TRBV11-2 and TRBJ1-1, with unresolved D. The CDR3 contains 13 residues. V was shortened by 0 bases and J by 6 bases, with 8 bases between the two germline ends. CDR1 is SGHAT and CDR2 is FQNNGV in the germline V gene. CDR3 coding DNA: TGTGCCAGCAGCTTAGACAGGCGCTCTGAAGCTTTCTTT. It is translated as CASSLDRRSEAFF.

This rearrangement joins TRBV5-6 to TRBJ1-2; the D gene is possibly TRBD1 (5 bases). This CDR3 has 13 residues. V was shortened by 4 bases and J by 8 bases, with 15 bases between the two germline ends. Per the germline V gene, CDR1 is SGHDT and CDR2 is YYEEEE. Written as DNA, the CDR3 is TGTGCCAGCAGCCCCGGGACCGCCCCCGGCTACACCTTC. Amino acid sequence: CASSPGTAPGYTF. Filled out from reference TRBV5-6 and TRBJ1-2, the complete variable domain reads DAGVTQSPTHLIKTRGQQVTLRCSPKSGHDTVSWYQQALGQGPQFIFQYYEEEERQRGNFPDRFSGHQFPNYSSELNVNALLLGDSALYLCASSPGTAPGYTFGSGTRLTVV.

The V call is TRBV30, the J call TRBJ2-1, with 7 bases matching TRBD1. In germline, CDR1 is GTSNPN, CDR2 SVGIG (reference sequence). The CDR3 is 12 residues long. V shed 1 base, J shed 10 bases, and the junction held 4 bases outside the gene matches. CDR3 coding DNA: TGTGCCTGGAGTGCCCGGGACAGCGAGCAGTTCTTC. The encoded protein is CAWSARDSEQFF.

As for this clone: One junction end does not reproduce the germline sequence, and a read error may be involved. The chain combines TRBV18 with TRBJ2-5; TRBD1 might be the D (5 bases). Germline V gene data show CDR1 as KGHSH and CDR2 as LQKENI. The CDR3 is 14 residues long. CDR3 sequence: CASSPLSGQGTQYF. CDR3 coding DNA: TGTGCCAGCTCACCACTGTCAGGGCAAGGGACCCAGTACTTC.